The next 22 T cell receptor beta chains were all read from a single sample in a study of blood T cell repertoires in COVID-19. Generated by immunoSEQ multiplex PCR, the TCRdb table keeps only in-frame clones and is missing some. The sample carries over 50,000 clones, about 86% recorded once. Sequenced input: peripheral blood. These receptors all stem from a man aged 70-80 years with active COVID-19.

This clone was seen more than once but under ten times. The chain carries TRBV7-6 and TRBJ1-3; 9 bases fit TRBD1. The germline CDR1 and CDR2 sequences are SGHVS and FNYEAQ. The V and J ends lost 5 bases and 0 bases, in that order; junction bases with no gene match: 11. The CDR3 sequence is 18 residues long. The chain's CDR3 is CASSRGPTGGPSGNTIYF. The CDR3 coding sequence is TGTGCCAGCAGCCGAGGACCGACAGGGGGTCCCTCTGGAAACACCATATATTTT.

The J gene is TRBJ2-3, the V gene TRBV7-8; 13 bases align to TRBD2. CDR1 and CDR2 (germline): SGHVS, FQNEAQ. There are 19 residues in the CDR3. Losses at the gene ends were 5 bases for V and 0 bases for J; bases not matched to a gene: 11. The CDR3 DNA is TGTGCCAGCAGCCCCCTGACTAGCGGGGGGCATACTAGCACAGATACGCAGTATTTT. It specifies CASSPLTSGGHTSTDTQYF. Together with reference TRBV7-8 and TRBJ2-3, the CDR3 gives the full variable domain: GAGVSQSPRYKVAKRGQDVALRCDPISGHVSLFWYQQALGQGPEFLTYFQNEAQLDKSGLPSDRFFAERPEGSVSTLKIQRTQQEDSAVYLCASSPLTSGGHTSTDTQYFGPGTRLTVL.

The chain couples TRBV6-1 to TRBJ2-1, with a weak D call TRBD1 (7 bases). Trimming pared 2 bases from V and 4 bases from J, leaving 12 bases between. Germline V CDR1 and CDR2: MNHNS, SASEGT. The length of the CDR3 is 15 residues. The DNA for the CDR3 is TGTGCCAGCAGTGAAATGACAGGGACTTACAATGAGCAGTTCTTC. Its protein is CASSEMTGTYNEQFF.

This chain links TRBV12-3 or TRBV12-4 with TRBJ1-6; the D is unclear. This CDR3 has 11 amino acids. Trimming stripped 7 bases from V and 9 bases from J, with 7 bases between. CDR3 coding DNA: TGTGCCAGCACCCCGGGTTCACCCCTCCACTTT. It specifies CASTPGSPLHF.

This clone is termed medium-sized. The chain employs TRBV4-3 and TRBJ1-2, with 7 bases fitting TRBD1. The CDR3 has 14 residues. V lost 1 base to trimming and J lost 8 bases; unmatched junction nucleotides: 7. The germline CDR1 and CDR2 sequences are LGHNA and YSLEER. The CDR3 here is CASSQGQGTGGYTF. The CDR3 DNA sequence: TGCGCCAGCAGCCAAGGACAGGGAACGGGGGGCTACACCTTC.

This chain connects TRBV10-3 to TRBJ1-1; D is undetermined. V was cut by 8 bases and J by 2 bases, with 12 bases left in between. The germline gives CDR1 ENHRY, CDR2 SYGVKD. This CDR3 is built from 13 residues. Written as DNA, the CDR3 is TGTGCCATCGGAGCCGGGGAAAACACTGAAGCTTTCTTT. Its translation: CAIGAGENTEAFF.

This chain uses TRBV11-2 with TRBJ2-7; weak D call: TRBD2 (5 bases). CDR3 size: 15 residues. Germline lookup yields CDR1 SGHAT and CDR2 FQNNGV. V lost 1 base, J lost 3 bases, and 13 bases lay in between. CDR3 DNA sequence: TGTGCCAGCAGCTTAGTTGCGGGCCGAGGCTACGAGCAGTACTTC. As protein: CASSLVAGRGYEQYF. Drawing the rest from reference TRBV11-2 and TRBJ2-7, the complete variable domain is EAGVAQSPRYKIIEKRQSVAFWCNPISGHATLYWYQQILGQGPKLLIQFQNNGVVDDSQLPKDRFSAERLKGVDSTLKIQPAKLEDSAVYLCASSLVAGRGYEQYFGPGTRLTVT.

The gene calls are TRBV6-5 and TRBJ1-2, with 8 bases lining up with TRBD1. Germline V lookup: CDR1 MNHEY, CDR2 SVGAGI. V trimming: 6 bases; J trimming: 2 bases; junction bases outside the gene matches: 2. The CDR3 has 13 residues. CDR3 nucleotides: TGTGCCAGCAGGGGGACAGGAAACTATGGCTACACCTTC. It specifies CASRGTGNYGYTF.

The chain is built from TRBV5-1 and TRBJ2-1; D is uncertain. CDR3 length: 15 residues. The V end was cut by 0 bases, the J end by 0 bases, with 7 bases between. CDR1 is SGHRS and CDR2 is YFSETQ in the germline V gene. For the CDR3, the DNA is TGCGCCAGCAGCTTGGGATCTAGCTCCTACAATGAGCAGTTCTTC. This sequence encodes CASSLGSSSYNEQFF.

This sequence joins TRBV11-2 and TRBJ1-1, with D tentatively TRBD1 (5 bases). The V gene's germline CDR1 is SGHAT and CDR2 FQNNGV. V was cut by 5 bases and J by 11 bases, with 15 bases left in between. This CDR3 has 12 amino acids. As DNA, the CDR3 is TGTGCCAGCAGCCCCGGGGGGGGTAGGGCTTTCTTT. It encodes CASSPGGGRAFF.

The rearrangement uses TRBV9 and TRBJ2-2; maybe TRBD1 (6 bases). CDR1 is SGDLS and CDR2 is YYNGEE in the germline V gene. The V end was cut by 6 bases, the J end by 7 bases, with 13 bases between. There are 13 residues in the CDR3. CDR3 nucleotides: TGTGCCAGCAACAGGGACGAAGTCGGGGAGCTGTTTTTT. Encoded protein: CASNRDEVGELFF.

The chain uses TRBV6-2 or TRBV6-3 and TRBJ2-1; D is undetermined. The CDR3 covers 12 residues. Germline CDR1 MNHEY, CDR2 SVGEGT. Deletions cut 3 bases from V and 9 bases from J, with 9 bases between. CDR3 amino acids: CASSYIEREQFF. As DNA, the CDR3 is TGTGCCAGCAGTTATATAGAGCGTGAGCAGTTCTTC.

The table lists this clone with a count of one. The chain links TRBV7-8 to TRBJ2-3; 9 bases match TRBD2. The trim removed 0 bases at V and 6 bases at J, leaving 7 bases unmatched. The CDR3 loop spans 16 amino acids. Per the germline V gene, CDR1 is SGHVS and CDR2 is FQNEAQ. Here the CDR3 reads CASSLATRGGRDTQYF. CDR3 in DNA: TGTGCCAGCAGCTTAGCGACGCGGGGGGGCCGCGATACGCAGTATTTT.

The chain has TRBV5-1 and TRBJ2-2; 12 bases agree with TRBD2. The junction had 1 base not matched to a gene; V was cut back by 2 bases and J by 2 bases. The length of the CDR3 is 16 residues. Germline CDR1 and CDR2: SGHRS and YFSETQ. The CDR3 nucleotides are TGCGCCAGCAGCTTACTAGCGGGGGGTAACACCGGGGAGCTGTTTTTT. Its protein product is CASSLLAGGNTGELFF.

V and J are TRBV4-3 and TRBJ1-1, with D possibly being TRBD1 (5 bases). V lost 0 bases, J lost 9 bases, and 11 bases lay in between. Germline lookup yields CDR1 LGHNA and CDR2 YSLEER. This CDR3 comprises 13 residues. The CDR3 bases are TGCGCCAGCAGCCAAGATGGGGGGGATCAAGCTTTCTTT. This translates into CASSQDGGDQAFF.

This sequence joins TRBV25-1 and TRBJ1-3; D is perhaps TRBD1 (5 bases). CDR3 length: 16 amino acids. V was clipped by 2 bases and J by 0 bases, with 11 bases between them. Germline loops: CDR1 MGHDK, CDR2 SYGVNS. Here the CDR3 DNA reads TGTGCCAGCAGTGAACAGGGAATCCTCTCTGGAAACACCATATATTTT. Residues: CASSEQGILSGNTIYF.

The chain combines TRBV6-5 with TRBJ2-5; 9 positions match TRBD1. Trimming cost V 0 bases and J 2 bases; bases outside gene matches: 4. Germline V gene lookup returns CDR1 MNHEY and CDR2 SVGAGI. This CDR3 region has 16 residues. CDR3 in amino acids: CASSYSGTGLQETQYF. The CDR3 nucleotides are TGTGCCAGCAGTTACTCCGGGACAGGGTTGCAAGAGACCCAGTACTTC.

The chain uses TRBV9 and TRBJ2-1; 12 nucleotides match TRBD2. Looked up from germline, CDR1 is SGDLS and CDR2 is YYNGEE. The CDR3 is 16 amino acids. V shed 0 bases, J shed 9 bases, and the junction held 7 bases outside the gene matches. The CDR3 DNA follows: TGTGCCAGCAGCGTAGCTAGCGGGGGGGCGATGGGTGAGCAGTTCTTC. Residues: CASSVASGGAMGEQFF.

This clone has a single count. CDR3 in amino acids: CASSLDGGYNEQFF. The CDR3 DNA is TGTGCCAGCAGTTTAGACGGGGGATACAATGAGCAGTTCTTC. The chain links TRBV27 to TRBJ2-1, with TRBD2 as a possible D gene (6 bases). In germline, CDR1 is MNHEY, CDR2 SMNVEV (reference sequence). The CDR3 length is 14 residues. The germline V and J ends were trimmed by 2 bases and 4 bases, with 9 bases remaining between them.

This clone occurred a few times. The chain employs TRBV28 and TRBJ2-1, with TRBD1 as a possible D gene (6 bases). The CDR3 length is 15 residues. CDR1 MDHEN and CDR2 SYDVKM come from the germline V gene. Trimming took 2 bases from V and 10 from J, leaving 18 bases between them. The CDR3 nucleotides are TGTGCCAGCAGTTTACCCAATGGGGGCTCACCGGAGCAGTTCTTC. As protein: CASSLPNGGSPEQFF. Full variable domain (missing parts from reference TRBV28 and TRBJ2-1): DVKVTQSSRYLVKRTGEKVFLECVQDMDHENMFWYRQDPGLGLRLIYFSYDVKMKEKGDIPEGYSVSREKKERFSLILESASTNQTSMYLCASSLPNGGSPEQFFGPGTRLTVL.

J is TRBJ1-1 and V is TRBV5-1; maybe TRBD1 (6 bases). Germline V lookup: CDR1 SGHRS, CDR2 YFSETQ. The CDR3 loop spans 15 amino acids. Trimming took off 3 bases at V and 1 base at J, with 13 bases between the two ends. CDR3 sequence reads: CASSWGRGSNTEAFF. The CDR3 DNA reads as TGCGCCAGCAGCTGGGGGAGGGGGTCGAACACTGAAGCTTTCTTT.

This clone was counted once. This sequence joins TRBV7-9 and TRBJ1-4; D may be TRBD1 (6 bases). The V end lost 3 bases, the J end lost 6 bases, and 11 bases lay between the germline ends. The CDR3 loop spans 14 amino acids. CDR1 is SEHNR and CDR2 is FQNEAQ in the germline V gene (reference sequence). CDR3 in amino acids: CASSLGGQDEKLFF. DNA of the CDR3: TGTGCCAGCAGCTTGGGGGGGCAGGATGAAAAACTGTTTTTT.